This T cell receptor beta chain is from a study of CD8 T cells in ankylosing spondylitis. In making TCR beta libraries, quantitative 5'-RACE with molecular barcodes was used. TCRdb called the 5' RACE reads again in MiXCR, with one record for every CDR3 protein. The table lists 700,000 or so distinct CDR3 sequences, about 20% of them singletons, with over 15% in the top ten. The study's findings and limits: Reportedly, disease-linked clones are significantly enriched in ankylosing spondylitis patients' matched synovial fluid. Within ankylosing spondylitis blood, a TCR beta motif made up of several highly homologous variants appeared to be characteristic.

Concerning this clonotype: Its antigen is unknown.

V lost 5 bases to trimming and J lost 0 bases, with 14 bases between them. This CDR3 is 15 amino acids long. The V call is TRBV12-3 or TRBV12-4, the J call TRBJ2-7, with unresolved D. The sequence came from a male donor with ankylosing spondylitis. The sequencing sample was made of blood, either unsorted or a sorted T cell fraction (not recorded which). The CDR3 DNA reads as TGTGCCAGCAGTAGACTCGCGGACCCCTCCTACGAGCAGTACTTC. Translating gives CASSRLADPSYEQYF.